This TCR beta chain is from a study of T cells in Graves' hyperthyroidism and ophthalmopathy. Study context: Blood was drawn when the patient was first diagnosed and still untreated.

This CDR3 is built from 13 residues. V lost 5 bases and J lost 2, with 7 bases in between. CDR1 and CDR2 from the germline V gene are MDHEN and SYDVKM. Amplification targeted TCR beta CDR3 regions from RNA transcripts. Carried out on the TCR CDR3, a first-round RT-PCR used the HTBI primer set. A single record per CDR3 protein comes from TCRdb applying MiXCR to the multiplex PCR reads. The sample has roughly 260,000 distinct CDR3 sequences, approximately 14% seen once; the top ten hold roughly 14%. This clonotype was picked up many times. As yet, its antigen is unknown. Study-level points and caveats: Most thyroid clonotypes with frequency above 0.001 were detected in blood.

The sample consisted of blood. The receptor's source is a middle-aged woman with Graves' hyperthyroidism that later progressed to Graves' ophthalmopathy. This chain connects TRBV28 to TRBJ2-1; D may match TRBD1 or TRBD2 (5 bases each). As DNA, the CDR3 is TGTGCCAGCAGTCCGGGACCCTACAATGAGCAGTTCTTC. Protein sequence: CASSPGPYNEQFF.